This T cell receptor beta chain was observed in a study of lymphopenia after photon versus proton radiotherapy. There are 17 residues in the CDR3. In germline, CDR1 is SGHNT, CDR2 YENEEA. V dropped 0 bases and J dropped 0; count of bases not matched to a gene: 3. Whole-study results and caveats: Larger post-nadir TCR diversity loss correlated inversely with survival in deceased patients. Relative stability marked proton patients; photon patients lost diversity and naive cells. After the lymphocyte nadir, photon-treated repertoires showed oligoclonal expansion, especially of CD8+ Temra cells.

Measured with immunoSEQ multiplex PCR; TCRdb has only the in-frame clones, and not every one. The data contain roughly 30,000 clones, 90% of them singletons. In regard to this clone: Its antigen is not known.

The chain uses TRBV11-3 and TRBJ2-2; the match to TRBD2 covers 8 bases. The specimen was peripheral blood, collected from a patient treated with photon-based radiotherapy. The receptor comes from a woman aged 50 to 60 with pancreatic cancer. CDR3 loop: CASSLDLAGSNTGELFF. The DNA of the CDR3 is TGTGCCAGCAGCTTAGATCTAGCGGGTTCGAACACCGGGGAGCTGTTTTTT.